One sample yielded the 30 T cell receptor beta chains listed below, sequenced in a study of blood T cell repertoires in COVID-19. Clones were read by immunoSEQ multiplex PCR, and TCRdb kept only the in-frame ones, dropping some. The table records approximately 60,000 clones, almost 80% of them present only once. The sample comprised peripheral blood. The source is a man aged 55 to 70 with acute or convalescent COVID-19.

The rearrangement uses TRBV27 and TRBJ1-2; TRBD1 aligns across 8 bases. The germline V gene has CDR1 MNHEY and CDR2 SMNVEV (reference sequence). The length of the CDR3 is 19 residues. Unmatched junction bases numbered 20, after V lost 8 bases and J lost 0 bases. CDR3 DNA: TGTGCCAGCCGGATTTCGCCCCCGGGGACAGGAGACTCTAACTATGGCTACACCTTC. This encodes CASRISPPGTGDSNYGYTF.

V usage is TRBV24-1 and J usage is TRBJ2-5; 8 bases align to TRBD1. This CDR3 spans 13 amino acids. The V and J ends lost 5 bases and 5 bases, in that order; junction bases with no gene match: 3. Germline CDR1 reads KGHDR; CDR2 reads SFDVKD. The DNA of the CDR3 is TGTGCCACCAGTGTCCAGGGGGCTGAGACCCAGTACTTC. It yields the protein CATSVQGAETQYF.

The rearrangement uses TRBV18 and TRBJ1-3; D is uncertain. V lost 5 bases to trimming and J lost 2 bases, with 31 bases between them. The CDR3 loop spans 21 amino acids. Germline CDR1 reads KGHSH; CDR2 reads LQKENI. The CDR3 region is CASSGGGSKEGRAAAGNTIYF. The CDR3 nucleotides read TGTGCCAGCTCAGGAGGCGGCAGTAAAGAGGGTAGGGCGGCCGCTGGAAACACCATATATTTT. Drawing the rest from reference TRBV18 and TRBJ1-3, the complete variable domain is NAGVMQNPRHLVRRRGQEARLRCSPMKGHSHVYWYRQLPEEGLKFMVYLQKENIIDESGMPKERFSAEFPKEGPSILRIQQVVRGDSAAYFCASSGGGSKEGRAAAGNTIYFGEGSWLTVV.

The J gene is TRBJ1-1, the V gene TRBV29-1, with D uncertain. CDR3 length equals 13 residues. V lost 8 bases and J 3 bases, leaving 16 bases between the germline ends. Germline values: CDR1 SQVTM, CDR2 ANQGSEA. CDR3 DNA sequence: TGCAGCTCTACGTACAAGGGAGACACTGAAGCTTTCTTT. This translates into CSSTYKGDTEAFF.

J is TRBJ2-7 and V is TRBV6-5, with 7 bases lining up with TRBD1. Germline assignment: CDR1 MNHEY and CDR2 SVGAGI. After removal of 7 bases from V and 3 bases from J, the junction contained 6 bases not matched to a gene. The CDR3 is 13 residues long. CDR3 loop: CASNRGQDYEQYF. The CDR3 DNA follows: TGTGCCAGCAACCGTGGACAGGACTACGAGCAGTACTTC.

The chain combines TRBV5-4 with TRBJ2-6, with D tentatively TRBD1 (5 bases). The germline V gene encodes CDR1 SGHNT and CDR2 YYREEE (reference sequence). Trimming removed 9 bases at V and 4 bases at J, with 20 bases between. This CDR3 contains 16 residues. CDR3 nucleotides: TGTGCCACCTATTTACGCAGGGAAACAGGGGCCAACGTCCTGACTTTC. Translated, it gives CATYLRRETGANVLTF.

This sequence joins TRBV30 and TRBJ2-7, with D possibly called TRBD1 or TRBD2 (6 bases each). Germline V CDR1 and CDR2: GTSNPN, SVGIG (reference sequence). V lost 8 bases to trimming and J lost 3 bases, with 20 bases between them. The CDR3 loop spans 14 amino acids. The CDR3 protein is CAGEVRTGNYEQYF. CDR3 DNA sequence: TGTGCCGGGGAGGTAAGAACAGGGAACTACGAGCAGTACTTC.

The chain couples TRBV28 to TRBJ2-3, with TRBD1 identical over 8 bases. Trimming at V came to 8 bases and at J to 6 bases, leaving 13 bases not matched to a gene. The CDR3 is made up of 15 amino acids. CDR1 is MDHEN, CDR2 SYDVKM, per germline. DNA of the CDR3: TGTGCCAGCCGAAGCACCGGGACAGGAGACGATACGCAGTATTTT. Translating it yields CASRSTGTGDDTQYF.

The chain recombines TRBV19 with TRBJ1-2; perhaps TRBD1 as D (6 bases). Germline CDR1 and CDR2: LNHDA and SQIVND (reference sequence). This CDR3 is built from 13 residues. Trimming cost V 9 bases and J 5 bases, with 16 bases left between them. CDR3 in DNA: TGTGCCAGCTCTACTTACAGGGTGTATGGCTACACCTTC. This encodes CASSTYRVYGYTF.

The chain combines TRBV6-5 with TRBJ1-1; 8 nucleotides match TRBD1. V was clipped by 5 bases and J by 10 bases; unmatched bases: 9. The CDR3 is 13 residues long. Germline CDR1 and CDR2: MNHEY and SVGAGI. The DNA of the CDR3 is TGTGCCAGCAGTCGCGGGACAGGACAGTCAGCTTTCTTT. As protein: CASSRGTGQSAFF.

The chain has TRBV7-2 and TRBJ2-3; 13 nucleotides agree with TRBD2. V lost 5 bases to trimming and J lost 8 bases; unmatched junction nucleotides: 10. CDR1 is SGHTA and CDR2 is FQGNSA in the germline V gene. CDR3 length: 16 amino acids. CDR3 nucleotide sequence: TGTGCCAGCAGCCCCGGGACTAGCGGGGCTCGGGGTACGCAGTATTTT. Translation gives CASSPGTSGARGTQYF.

This chain links TRBV2 with TRBJ2-5; 13 bases map to TRBD2. This CDR3 spans 16 amino acids. Per the germline V gene, CDR1 is SNHLY and CDR2 is FYNNEI. Trimming removed 6 bases from V and 3 bases from J; junction bases left unmatched: 7. The CDR3 loop is CASRAIGLAGEETQYF. CDR3 sequence (DNA): TGTGCCAGCAGAGCTATCGGACTAGCGGGGGAAGAGACCCAGTACTTC.

A single count supports this clone. V and J are TRBV6-1 and TRBJ1-2; D might be TRBD1 (6 bases). This CDR3 has 14 residues. Between the trimmed V and J ends, which lost 1 base and 4 bases, there was a span of 10 bases. Germline loops: CDR1 MNHNS, CDR2 SASEGT. The CDR3: CASSEGTDPYGYTF. The CDR3 region has the DNA TGTGCCAGCAGTGAAGGGACAGACCCCTATGGCTACACCTTC.

This chain links TRBV19 with TRBJ1-5; D unclear. The CDR3 is 13 amino acids. Germline V gene sequence: CDR1 LNHDA, CDR2 SQIVND (reference sequence). V dropped 5 bases and J dropped 0 bases, with 5 bases sitting between them. CDR3 protein: CASSLNSNQPQHF. The CDR3 DNA follows: TGTGCCAGTAGTCTTAATAGCAATCAGCCCCAGCATTTT. The full variable domain, with the rest looked up from reference TRBV19 and TRBJ1-5, is DGGITQSPKYLFRKEGQNVTLSCEQNLNHDAMYWYRQDPGQGLRLIYYSQIVNDFQKGDIAEGYSVSREKKESFPLTVTSAQKNPTAFYLCASSLNSNQPQHFGDGTRLSIL.

The CDR3, as DNA: TGTGCCAGCAGCTTAACTAGCGGGAGAGATACGCAGTATTTT. Protein sequence: CASSLTSGRDTQYF. The genes are TRBV7-2 and TRBJ2-3, with 11 positions matching TRBD2. The germline gives CDR1 SGHTA, CDR2 FQGNSA. Losses at the gene ends were 2 bases for V and 5 bases for J; bases not matched to a gene: 0. This CDR3 region has 14 residues. Looking up the rest from reference TRBV7-2 and TRBJ2-3 gives the full variable domain: GAGVSQSPSNKVTEKGKDVELRCDPISGHTALYWYRQSLGQGLEFLIYFQGNSAPDKSGLPSDRFSAERTGGSVSTLTIQRTQQEDSAVYLCASSLTSGRDTQYFGPGTRLTVL.

The V call is TRBV19, the J call TRBJ2-5, with a tentative D call TRBD2 (5 bases). Germline V CDR1 and CDR2: LNHDA, SQIVND (reference sequence). The CDR3 length is 15 residues. V shed 3 bases and J shed 2 bases, with 13 bases lying between them. CDR3 sequence (DNA): TGTGCCAGTAGTATGATCACTAGTAGGCAAGAGACCCAGTACTTC. This sequence encodes CASSMITSRQETQYF.

The rearrangement uses TRBV19 and TRBJ2-7, with 10 bases aligning to TRBD1. This CDR3 spans 14 amino acids. Germline V gene data show CDR1 as LNHDA and CDR2 as SQIVND (reference sequence). Trimming cost V 7 bases and J 4 bases; bases outside gene matches: 7. The CDR3 sequence: CASTPGQGRYEQYF. In DNA form, the CDR3 reads TGTGCCAGTACCCCGGGACAGGGGAGGTACGAGCAGTACTTC.

This clone was counted only a few times. The CDR3: CASSKARVTRNEQFF. CDR3 nucleotides: TGTGCCAGTAGTAAGGCCAGGGTGACGAGGAATGAGCAGTTCTTC. The chain uses TRBV19 and TRBJ2-1, with D tentatively TRBD1 (5 bases). Trimming cost V 4 bases and J 7 bases, with 17 bases left between them. CDR1 is LNHDA and CDR2 is SQIVND in the germline V gene (reference sequence). The CDR3 sequence is 15 residues long.

This clone occurred once. The CDR3 is CASSLAPGARETQYF. As DNA, the CDR3 is TGTGCCAGCAGCTTAGCGCCAGGGGCGCGGGAGACCCAGTACTTC. The chain links TRBV7-7 to TRBJ2-5, with D perhaps matching TRBD1 (6 bases). The CDR3 sequence is 15 residues long. V lost 0 bases and J lost 5, with 13 bases in between. From germline, CDR1 is SSHAT and CDR2 FNYEAQ (reference sequence).

This chain joins TRBV2 and TRBJ1-1; D is uncertain. V dropped 1 base and J dropped 3 bases, with 9 bases sitting between them. CDR3 length: 14 residues. In germline, CDR1 is SNHLY, CDR2 FYNNEI. The CDR3 loop reads CASSEEAADTEAFF. The DNA of the CDR3 is TGTGCCAGCAGTGAAGAGGCGGCAGACACTGAAGCTTTCTTT.

The chain joins TRBV6-6 to TRBJ1-2, with 11 bases fitting TRBD1. The CDR3 covers 15 residues. The V gene end was trimmed by 5 bases and the J gene end by 4 bases; junction bases not matched to a gene: 6. Per germline, CDR1 MNHNY and CDR2 SVGAGI (reference sequence). The CDR3 protein is CASSPTGTGGYGYTF. In DNA, the CDR3 is TGTGCCAGCAGTCCGACGGGGACAGGGGGCTATGGCTACACCTTC.

This chain joins TRBV5-4 and TRBJ2-7, with TRBD2 as a possible D gene (6 bases). The CDR3 is 13 residues long. The V end lost 10 bases, the J end lost 2 bases, and 16 bases lay between the germline ends. Germline V lookup: CDR1 SGHNT, CDR2 YYREEE (reference sequence). This CDR3 reads CALGRGGAYEQYF. The DNA for the CDR3 is TGTGCCCTTGGGCGGGGTGGGGCCTACGAGCAGTACTTC. Full variable domain (outside the CDR3, taken from reference TRBV5-4 and TRBJ2-7): ETGVTQSPTHLIKTRGQQVTLRCSSQSGHNTVSWYQQALGQGPQFIFQYYREEENGRGNFPPRFSGLQFPNYSSELNVNALELDDSALYLCALGRGGAYEQYFGPGTRLTVT.

Worth noting for this clone: Other DNA sequences in the sample encode the same CDR3. This chain connects TRBV2 to TRBJ2-3, with D unresolved. CDR3 length equals 12 residues. The V end was cut by 3 bases, the J end by 3 bases, with 4 bases between. The germline CDR1 and CDR2 sequences are SNHLY and FYNNEI. The CDR3 DNA reads as TGTGCCAGCAGTGACAGAACAGATACGCAGTATTTT. It codes for CASSDRTDTQYF.

This sequence joins TRBV5-8 and TRBJ2-3; 7 bases map to TRBD2. This CDR3 has 14 residues. V trimming: 5 bases; J trimming: 5 bases; junction bases outside the gene matches: 8. CDR1 SGHTS and CDR2 YDEGEE come from the germline V gene. CDR3 amino acids: CASSISGAEDTQYF. The CDR3 nucleotides are TGTGCCAGCAGTATCAGCGGGGCGGAAGATACGCAGTATTTT.

The chain links TRBV5-1 to TRBJ1-2; no definite D call. This CDR3 comprises 16 residues. Germline CDR1 reads SGHRS; CDR2 reads YFSETQ. The V end lost 4 bases, the J end lost 4 bases, and 20 bases lay between the germline ends. The CDR3 loop reads CASSPSGSQFSYGYTF. CDR3 DNA sequence: TGCGCCAGCAGCCCCTCCGGGAGTCAATTTTCCTATGGCTACACCTTC. The variable domain in full, with the rest retrieved from reference TRBV5-1 and TRBJ1-2, is KAGVTQTPRYLIKTRGQQVTLSCSPISGHRSVSWYQQTPGQGLQFLFEYFSETQRNKGNFPGRFSGRQFSNSRSEMNVSTLELGDSALYLCASSPSGSQFSYGYTFGSGTRLTVV.

This rearrangement joins TRBV28 to TRBJ2-3; D gene ambiguous. Germline assignment: CDR1 MDHEN and CDR2 SYDVKM. The CDR3 runs to 15 residues. Trimming took off 4 bases at V and 2 bases at J, with 13 bases between the two ends. The CDR3 DNA follows: TGTGCCAGCAGTTCCGCCGTCGGGTTCACAGATACGCAGTATTTT. Translation: CASSSAVGFTDTQYF.

The V call is TRBV5-6, the J call TRBJ1-3; weak D call: TRBD1 (6 bases). This CDR3 comprises 17 residues. Trimming stripped 4 bases from V and 0 bases from J, with 17 bases between. Germline-derived CDR1 and CDR2 are SGHDT and YYEEEE. The CDR3 reads CASSVFATDSSGNTIYF. For the CDR3, the DNA is TGTGCCAGCAGCGTCTTCGCGACGGACAGCTCTGGAAACACCATATATTTT.

The gene calls are TRBV19 and TRBJ2-7; 7 bases map to TRBD1. Germline-derived CDR1 and CDR2 are LNHDA and SQIVND (reference sequence). CDR3 size: 15 residues. V was clipped by 7 bases and J by 2 bases; unmatched bases: 11. The CDR3 coding sequence is TGTGCCAGTAAGGAAGGGGACAGACCCGCCTACGAGCAGTACTTC. Amino acids: CASKEGDRPAYEQYF.

The rearrangement uses TRBV6-5 and TRBJ1-2; TRBD1 agrees at 7 bases. CDR3 size: 13 residues. Looked up from germline, CDR1 is MNHEY and CDR2 is SVGAGI. The V and J ends lost 6 bases and 6 bases, in that order; junction bases with no gene match: 7. The CDR3 loop reads CASRDREWDGYTF. CDR3 nucleotides: TGTGCCAGCAGAGACAGGGAATGGGATGGCTACACCTTC.

V is TRBV2 and J is TRBJ1-2, with 10 bases that match TRBD1. V dropped 2 bases and J dropped 8; count of bases not matched to a gene: 8. Germline loops: CDR1 SNHLY, CDR2 FYNNEI. This CDR3 is built from 15 residues. CDR3 in amino acids: CASSELGQGIGGYTF. CDR3 nucleotide sequence: TGTGCCAGCAGTGAACTGGGACAGGGGATCGGAGGCTACACCTTC.